Listed below are T cell receptor beta chains from one sample, sequenced in a study of control samples from healthy donors and cancer patients. The method was immunoSEQ multiplex PCR; TCRdb's version includes in-frame clones alone and lacks a portion of them. Among 130,000 or so clones listed, more than 75% were seen once. The sample consisted of blood. The receptors were gathered from a man aged 25 to 40 in good health. CDR3s include the opening cysteine and the closing phenylalanine or tryptophan. The D gene is left open where the match is weak.

d_gene	j_gene	v_gene	CDR3aa	CDR3nt
-	TRBJ1-1	TRBV6-5	CASRRGIPEAFF	TGTGCCAGCAGACGGGGGATACCTGAAGCTTTCTTT
TRBD1	TRBJ1-3	TRBV5-5	CASSQTGDSGNTIYF	TGTGCCAGCAGTCAGACAGGGGACTCTGGAAACACCATATATTTT
TRBD1	TRBJ1-6	TRBV30	CAWRAVRQGLHSPLHF	TGTGCCTGGAGAGCCGTGCGACAGGGGTTGCATTCACCCCTCCACTTT
TRBD1	TRBJ1-4	TRBV4-1	CASSQRQGAGEKLFF	TGCGCCAGCAGCCAAAGACAGGGGGCAGGTGAAAAACTGTTTTTT
-	TRBJ1-3	TRBV12-3/TRBV12-4	CASSFSSGNTIYF	TGTGCCAGCAGTTTTTCCTCTGGAAACACCATATATTTT
-	TRBJ1-5	TRBV6-1	CASSEKGGNQPQHF	TGTGCCAGCAGTGAAAAGGGGGGCAATCAGCCCCAGCATTTT
-	TRBJ1-2	TRBV5-1	CASSLDSSNYGYTF	TGCGCCAGCAGCTTGGACAGCAGTAACTATGGCTACACCTTC
-	TRBJ2-7	TRBV12-3/TRBV12-4	CASSFGGTYEQYF	TGTGCCAGCAGTTTCGGCGGCACCTACGAGCAGTACTTC
-	TRBJ2-2	TRBV15	CATSRDKGAGELFF	TGTGCCACCAGCAGAGATAAAGGGGCGGGGGAGCTGTTTTTT
-	TRBJ2-5	TRBV5-6	CASSSAGGQETQYF	TGTGCCAGCAGTTCGGCAGGGGGGCAAGAGACCCAGTACTTC
-	TRBJ1-1	TRBV5-1	CASGRQNLNTEAFF	TGCGCCAGCGGCAGACAGAATCTGAACACTGAAGCTTTCTTT